This T cell receptor beta chain was retrieved from a study of CD4 and CD8 cells across lung adenocarcinoma regions. Donors had localized lung adenocarcinoma, a non-small cell lung cancer. CDR3 length: 13 amino acids. In germline, CDR1 is ENHRY, CDR2 SYGVKD. Trimming removed 6 bases from V and 0 bases from J, with 7 bases in between. TCRdb re-called the PCR reads through MiXCR, storing one row per CDR3 protein. The sample has under 20,000 distinct CDR3 sequences, about 50% seen once. The specimen sequenced was CD8+ T cells from the margin of a lung tumor. The rearrangement uses TRBV10-3 and TRBJ2-3, with unresolved D. This TCR came from a male donor with lung adenocarcinoma. The CD4 and CD8 labels of this study may be unreliable. The CDR3 DNA is TGTGCCATCAGGCCAGACAGCACAGATACGCAGTATTTT. Translating gives CAIRPDSTDTQYF.